This TCR beta chain was identified during a study of T cells after yellow fever vaccination. TCRdb re-called the 5' RACE reads through MiXCR, storing one row per CDR3 protein. The sample yields some 320,000 distinct CDR3 sequences, about 11% seen once. Germline CDR1 MNHNS, CDR2 SASEGT. This CDR3 has 19 residues. Between the trimmed V and J ends, which lost 0 bases and 4 bases, there was a span of 22 bases. The sequences come from CD4+ T cells sorted from PBMCs, collected 45 days after the yellow fever booster vaccination. The clonotype originates from a man aged 18 to 29 who received the YFV17D yellow fever vaccine. V and J are TRBV6-1 and TRBJ2-1; D could derive from TRBD1 or TRBD2 (5 bases each). The DNA of the CDR3 is TGTGCCAGCAGTGAAGCTGGGGGAAGGGGTAGCCCGGGATACAATGAGCAGTTCTTC. This translates into CASSEAGGRGSPGYNEQFF.